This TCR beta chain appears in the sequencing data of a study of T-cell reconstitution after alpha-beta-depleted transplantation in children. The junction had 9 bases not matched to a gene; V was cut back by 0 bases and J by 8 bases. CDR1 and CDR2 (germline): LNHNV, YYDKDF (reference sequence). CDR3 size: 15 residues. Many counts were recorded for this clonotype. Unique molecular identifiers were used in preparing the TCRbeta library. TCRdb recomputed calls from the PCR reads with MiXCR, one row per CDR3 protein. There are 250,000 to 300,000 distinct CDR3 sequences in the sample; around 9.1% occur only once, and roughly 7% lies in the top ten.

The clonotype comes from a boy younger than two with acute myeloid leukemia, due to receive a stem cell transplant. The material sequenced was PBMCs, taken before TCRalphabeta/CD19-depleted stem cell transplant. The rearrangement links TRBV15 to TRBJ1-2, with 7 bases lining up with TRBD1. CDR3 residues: CATSREKSTGRGYTF. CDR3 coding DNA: TGTGCCACCAGCAGAGAGAAATCGACAGGGAGGGGCTACACCTTC.